Sequencing of this T cell receptor beta chain was carried out in a study of T cell repertoires in ileal Crohn's disease. Profiled with immunoSEQ multiplex PCR; TCRdb holds only in-frame clones, not every one. The table includes some 3,000 clones, around 82% detected once. Per the germline V gene, CDR1 is SGHDT and CDR2 is YYEEEE. This CDR3 spans 15 amino acids. The V and J ends lost 3 bases and 2 bases, in that order; junction bases with no gene match: 8. Study-wide results and caveats: Clonal expansions were more frequent in active smokers than non-smokers at surgery. Mucosal expansions were suggested to be mainly CD8 T cells. Endoscopic recurrence occurred in every patient whose clonality exceeded 26.8%.

Lamina propria lymphocytes from surgical specimens were isolated on a density gradient before sorting. With respect to this clone: What it binds is not known.

The chain is built from TRBV5-6 and TRBJ2-7; 7 positions agree with TRBD1. Sequences were obtained from CD4+ T cells sorted from the ileum. This sequence originates from an adult with Crohn's disease. The CDR3 loop reads CASSSIQGPAYEQYF. The CDR3 DNA reads as TGTGCCAGCAGCTCGATACAGGGGCCGGCCTACGAGCAGTACTTC.